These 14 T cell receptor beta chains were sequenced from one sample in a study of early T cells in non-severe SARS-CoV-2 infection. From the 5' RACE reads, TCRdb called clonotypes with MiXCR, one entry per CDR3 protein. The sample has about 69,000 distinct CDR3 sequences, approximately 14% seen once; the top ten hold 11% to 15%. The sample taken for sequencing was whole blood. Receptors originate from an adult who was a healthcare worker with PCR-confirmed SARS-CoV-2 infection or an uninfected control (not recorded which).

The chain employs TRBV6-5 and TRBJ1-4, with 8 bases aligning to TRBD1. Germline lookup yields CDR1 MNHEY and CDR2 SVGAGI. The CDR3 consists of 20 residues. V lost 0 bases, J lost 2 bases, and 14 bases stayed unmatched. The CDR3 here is CASSYSGLRGRFFTNEKLFF. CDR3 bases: TGTGCCAGCAGTTACTCCGGGCTCAGGGGGCGGTTTTTTACTAATGAAAAACTGTTTTTT.

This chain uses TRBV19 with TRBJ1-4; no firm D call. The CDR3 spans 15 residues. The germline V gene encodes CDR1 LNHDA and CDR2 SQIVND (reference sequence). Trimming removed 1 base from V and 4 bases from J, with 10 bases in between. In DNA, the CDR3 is TGTGCCAGTAGTATAGGAGGCGTGGATAATGAAAAACTGTTTTTT. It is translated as CASSIGGVDNEKLFF.

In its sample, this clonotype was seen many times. The CDR3 coding sequence is TGTGCCAGCAGTTTAGTGGACCCAGGGAGAGGGGGAGGCACTGAAGCTTTCTTT. It yields the protein CASSLVDPGRGGGTEAFF. This sequence joins TRBV12-3 or TRBV12-4 and TRBJ1-1; TRBD1 is a possible D gene (6 bases). Trimming removed 1 base at V and 4 bases at J, with 22 bases between. The CDR3 covers 18 residues.

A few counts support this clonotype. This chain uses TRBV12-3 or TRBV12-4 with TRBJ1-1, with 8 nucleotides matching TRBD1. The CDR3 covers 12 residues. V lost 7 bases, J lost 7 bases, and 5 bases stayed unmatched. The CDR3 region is CASIPGTGEAFF. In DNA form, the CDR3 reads TGTGCCAGCATTCCCGGGACAGGTGAAGCTTTCTTT.

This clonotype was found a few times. The CDR3: CASSVGLRLEQYF. CDR3 bases: TGTGCCAGTAGTGTTGGACTCCGCCTGGAGCAGTACTTC. This rearrangement joins TRBV19 to TRBJ2-7; tentative D call: TRBD2 (5 bases). V was trimmed by 5 bases and J by 7 bases, leaving 15 bases between them. The CDR3 totals 13 residues. The germline V gene encodes CDR1 LNHDA and CDR2 SQIVND (reference sequence). The full variable domain, in which reference TRBV19 and TRBJ2-7 provide the parts outside the CDR3, is DGGITQSPKYLFRKEGQNVTLSCEQNLNHDAMYWYRQDPGQGLRLIYYSQIVNDFQKGDIAEGYSVSREKKESFPLTVTSAQKNPTAFYLCASSVGLRLEQYFGPGTRLTVT.

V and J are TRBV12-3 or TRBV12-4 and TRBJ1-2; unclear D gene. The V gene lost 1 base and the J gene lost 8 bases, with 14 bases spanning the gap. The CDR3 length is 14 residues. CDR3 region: CASSLGGRATGYTF. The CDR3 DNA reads TGTGCCAGCAGTTTAGGAGGGAGGGCGACCGGCTACACCTTC.

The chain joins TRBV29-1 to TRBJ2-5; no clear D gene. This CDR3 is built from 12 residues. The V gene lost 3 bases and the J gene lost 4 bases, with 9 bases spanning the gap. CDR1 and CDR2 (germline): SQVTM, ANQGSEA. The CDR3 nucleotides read TGCAGCGTTGATAACTCCCGAGAGACCCAGTACTTC. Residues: CSVDNSRETQYF. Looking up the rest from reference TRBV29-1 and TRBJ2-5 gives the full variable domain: SAVISQKPSRDICQRGTSLTIQCQVDSQVTMMFWYRQQPGQSLTLIATANQGSEATYESGFVIDKFPISRPNLTFSTLTVSNMSPEDSSIYLCSVDNSRETQYFGPGTRLLVL.

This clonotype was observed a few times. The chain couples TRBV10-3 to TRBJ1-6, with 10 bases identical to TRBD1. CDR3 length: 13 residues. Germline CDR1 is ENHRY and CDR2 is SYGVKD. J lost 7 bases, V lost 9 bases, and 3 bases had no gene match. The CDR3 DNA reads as TGTGCCATAGGACAGGGGGACAATTCACCCCTCCACTTT. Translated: CAIGQGDNSPLHF.

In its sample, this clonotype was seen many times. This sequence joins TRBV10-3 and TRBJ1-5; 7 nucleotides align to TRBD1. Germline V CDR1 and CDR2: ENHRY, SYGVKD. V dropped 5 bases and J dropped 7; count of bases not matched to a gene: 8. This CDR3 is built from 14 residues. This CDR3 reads CAISFTGEDQPQHF. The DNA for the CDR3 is TGTGCCATCAGTTTTACAGGGGAAGACCAGCCCCAGCATTTT.

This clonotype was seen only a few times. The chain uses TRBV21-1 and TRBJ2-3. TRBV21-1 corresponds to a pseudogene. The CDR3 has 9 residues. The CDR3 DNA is TGTGCCAGCACCGATACGCAGTATTTT. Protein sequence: CASTDTQYF.

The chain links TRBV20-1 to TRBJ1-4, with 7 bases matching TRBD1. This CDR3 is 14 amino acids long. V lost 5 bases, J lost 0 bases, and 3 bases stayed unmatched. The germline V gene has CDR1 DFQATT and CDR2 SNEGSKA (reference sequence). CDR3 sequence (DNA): TGCAGTGCTTGGACAGGCGCAACTAATGAAAAACTGTTTTTT. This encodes CSAWTGATNEKLFF.

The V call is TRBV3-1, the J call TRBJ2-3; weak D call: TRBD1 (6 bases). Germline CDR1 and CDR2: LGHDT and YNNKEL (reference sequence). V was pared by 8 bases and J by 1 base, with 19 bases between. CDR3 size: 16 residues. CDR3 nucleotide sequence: TGTGCCAGCGGATCCGGGACACGGATCGGCACAGATACGCAGTATTTT. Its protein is CASGSGTRIGTDTQYF.

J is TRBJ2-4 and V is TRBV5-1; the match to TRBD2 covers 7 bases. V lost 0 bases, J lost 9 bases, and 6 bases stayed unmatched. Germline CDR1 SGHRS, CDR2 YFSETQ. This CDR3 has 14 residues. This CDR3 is CASSLEAGRAIQYF. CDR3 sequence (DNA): TGCGCCAGCAGCTTGGAGGCAGGGAGGGCCATTCAGTACTTC.

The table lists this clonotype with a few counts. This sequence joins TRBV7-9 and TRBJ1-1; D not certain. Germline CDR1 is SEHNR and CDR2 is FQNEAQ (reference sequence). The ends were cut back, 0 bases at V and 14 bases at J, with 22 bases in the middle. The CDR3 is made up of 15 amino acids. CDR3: CASSLAGKGIPGAFF. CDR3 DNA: TGTGCCAGCAGCTTAGCGGGTAAAGGGATCCCTGGAGCCTTCTTT.